This section outlines one T cell receptor (beta chain) sequence together with its context. The specificity of this receptor is unknown. One base away there is no much larger clone; base qualities are not given. The record originates from a study of T cell responses to AZD1222 COVID-19 vaccine (dated by TCRdb to the early 2020s). Notes on the research overall: TCR sequencing was performed for more than 230 trial participants, of whom 200 to 210 were given two doses of AZD1222 and approximately 26 were given two doses of MenACWY control vaccine. Enrollment into the trials was organized by age into subgroups of 18-55, 56-69 and 70-plus years, and those subgroups contained around 150, 28 and 57 TCR-sequenced participants, respectively. General conclusions and limits of the study: The whole spike protein was spanned by vaccine-associated CD4 TCRs, and dominant responses were seen in regions 160-218 and 743-854. Only a handful of AZD1222 recipients were SARS-CoV-2 seropositive at baseline, limiting conclusions about previously exposed vaccinees. Because no day 14 peak-response samples were available, repertoires were characterized only after the peak T cell response. Nearly half of unique spike-specific TCRs reportedly recognized epitopes outside regions mutated in the B.1.351 and B.1.1.7 variants. Participants were mostly white British and included more females than males, and it was suggested by the authors that clonal diversity may have been underestimated. The 56-69-year group was small, and its depth increase did not reach significance, likely because of low power. Spike-specific TCR breadth and depth rose significantly after two AZD1222 doses compared with day 0 and with MenACWY recipients.

The CDR3, cysteine through phenylalanine, is 15 amino acids long. The DNA shown is the 45-base CDR3, in frame from base 1. The germline V gene yields MDHEN for CDR1 and SYDVKM for CDR2. The germline V and J ends show losses of 5 bases and 4 bases respectively, and no gene match explains 7 bases of the junction. The CDR3 regions of human TCRbeta chains were subjected to immunosequencing. From the authors' description of their analysis: TCRs in the repertoires were compared against a reference library of SARS-CoV-2-specific TCRs that had been generated with the MIRA antigen-specificity platform. Breadth was defined as the fraction of unique TCRs that were SARS-CoV-2-associated, and depth was defined as the fraction of total T cells that were SARS-CoV-2-associated. Each spike-specific TCR was assigned to its reactive spike region and to a CD4 or CD8 class using the MIRA data. Log10-transformed breadth and depth values were compared by one-way ANOVA with Sidak's multiple comparisons tests. As stored in TCRdb, this immuneACCESS dataset retains in-frame rearrangements with V and J assigned. A fraction of the clones does not appear; measured against another copy, unresolved V genes explain less than half of the discrepancy, and the remainder lacks a known reason. V and J calls plus clone size are reproduced from that table; the DNA served to infer D and trimming. The sample table contains fewer than 85,000 clones; only one count was recorded for approximately 90% of them. Roughly 6.8% of the sample goes to the ten largest clones.

The time point tag for this specimen amounts to: baseline before first vaccination. Explained via the paper, the treatment or condition label denotes: meningococcal conjugate vaccine given as trial control. The vaccinee samples were drawn from two UK trials, COV001 and COV002, one of which was a single-blind randomized controlled phase 2/3 trial testing AZD1222 (ChAdOx1 nCoV-19) in healthy adults. For TCRbeta chain sequencing, PBMC samples from trial participants were taken at day 0 and at day 28 after the second dose. Specimen: peripheral blood, collected on day 0 of MenACWY control vaccination. Rearrangement joined TRBV28 to TRBJ1-1; the central 10 bases match TRBD1. This clonotype was sampled from an adult in good health. The encoded CDR3 is CASSHRTGGFTEAFF. The nucleotide sequence is given as TGTGCCAGCAGTCACCGGACAGGGGGTTTCACTGAAGCTTTCTTT.